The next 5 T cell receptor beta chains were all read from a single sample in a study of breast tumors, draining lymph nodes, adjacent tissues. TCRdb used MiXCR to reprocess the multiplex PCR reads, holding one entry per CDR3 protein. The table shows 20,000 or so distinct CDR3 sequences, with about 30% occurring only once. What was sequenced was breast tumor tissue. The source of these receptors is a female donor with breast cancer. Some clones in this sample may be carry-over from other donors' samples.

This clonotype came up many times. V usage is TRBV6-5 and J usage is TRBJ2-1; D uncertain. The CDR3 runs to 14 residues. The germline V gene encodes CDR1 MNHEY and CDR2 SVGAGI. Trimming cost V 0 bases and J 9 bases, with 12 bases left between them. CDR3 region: CASSYSAGFGEQFF. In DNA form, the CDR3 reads TGTGCCAGCAGTTACTCCGCCGGGTTCGGTGAGCAGTTCTTC.

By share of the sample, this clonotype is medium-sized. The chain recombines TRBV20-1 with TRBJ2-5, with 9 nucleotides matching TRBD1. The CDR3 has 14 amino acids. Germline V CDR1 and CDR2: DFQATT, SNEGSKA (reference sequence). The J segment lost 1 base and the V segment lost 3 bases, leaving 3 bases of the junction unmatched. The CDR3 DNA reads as TGCAGTGCTAGGTTACAGGGGGCCCAAGAGACCCAGTACTTC. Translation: CSARLQGAQETQYF.

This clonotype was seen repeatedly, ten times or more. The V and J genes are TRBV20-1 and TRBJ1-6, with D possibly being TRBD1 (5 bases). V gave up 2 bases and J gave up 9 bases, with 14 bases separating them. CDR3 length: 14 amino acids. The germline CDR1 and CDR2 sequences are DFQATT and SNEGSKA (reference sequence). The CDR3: CSARPPGRVSPLHF. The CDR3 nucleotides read TGCAGTGCTAGACCGCCAGGGCGCGTTTCACCCCTCCACTTT.

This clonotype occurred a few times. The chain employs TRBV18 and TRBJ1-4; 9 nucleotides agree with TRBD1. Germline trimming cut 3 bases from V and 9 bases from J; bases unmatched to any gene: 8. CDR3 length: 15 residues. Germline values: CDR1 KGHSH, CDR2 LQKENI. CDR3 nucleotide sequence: TGTGCCAGCTCACCGAGGGGACAGGGCAATAAAAAACTGTTTTTT. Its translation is CASSPRGQGNKKLFF.

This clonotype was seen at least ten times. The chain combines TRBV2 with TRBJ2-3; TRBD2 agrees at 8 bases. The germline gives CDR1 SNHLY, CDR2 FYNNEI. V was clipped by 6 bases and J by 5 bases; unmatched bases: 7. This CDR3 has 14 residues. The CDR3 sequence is CASRVAGNIDTQYF. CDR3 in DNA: TGTGCCAGCAGGGTAGCGGGAAATATAGATACGCAGTATTTT.